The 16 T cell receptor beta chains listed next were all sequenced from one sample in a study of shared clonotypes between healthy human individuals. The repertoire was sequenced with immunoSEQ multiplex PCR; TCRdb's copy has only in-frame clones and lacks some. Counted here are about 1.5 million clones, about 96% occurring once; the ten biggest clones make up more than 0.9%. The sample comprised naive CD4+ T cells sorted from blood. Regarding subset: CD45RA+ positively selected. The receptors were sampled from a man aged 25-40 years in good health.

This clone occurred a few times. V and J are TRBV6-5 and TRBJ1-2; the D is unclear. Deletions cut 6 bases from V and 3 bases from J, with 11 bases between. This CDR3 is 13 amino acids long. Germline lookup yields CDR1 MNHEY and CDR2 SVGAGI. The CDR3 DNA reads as TGTGCCAGCAGGCCTCCGGGGTACTATGGCTACACCTTC. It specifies CASRPPGYYGYTF.

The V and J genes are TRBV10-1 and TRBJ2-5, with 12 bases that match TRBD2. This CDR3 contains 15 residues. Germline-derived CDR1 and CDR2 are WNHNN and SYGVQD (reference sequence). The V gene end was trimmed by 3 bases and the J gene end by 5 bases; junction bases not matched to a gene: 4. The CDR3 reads CASSDRLAGAETQYF. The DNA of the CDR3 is TGCGCCAGCAGTGACCGACTAGCGGGAGCCGAGACCCAGTACTTC.

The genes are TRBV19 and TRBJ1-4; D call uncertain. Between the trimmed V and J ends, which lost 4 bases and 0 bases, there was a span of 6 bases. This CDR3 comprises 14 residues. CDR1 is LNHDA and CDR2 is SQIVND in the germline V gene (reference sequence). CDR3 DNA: TGTGCCAGTAGTACACAGTCAACTAATGAAAAACTGTTTTTT. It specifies CASSTQSTNEKLFF.

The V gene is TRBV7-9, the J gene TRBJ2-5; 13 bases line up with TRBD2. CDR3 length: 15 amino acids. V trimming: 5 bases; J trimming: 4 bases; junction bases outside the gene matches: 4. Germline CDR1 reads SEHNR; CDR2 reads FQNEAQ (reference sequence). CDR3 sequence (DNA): TGTGCCAGCAGCCGCGGGACTAGCGGGACAGAGACCCAGTACTTC. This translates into CASSRGTSGTETQYF.

The CDR3 sequence is CASSLLGDRKNGYTF. CDR3 sequence (DNA): TGTGCCAGCAGTCTCCTTGGGGACAGAAAAAATGGCTACACCTTC. This chain joins TRBV6-6 and TRBJ1-2; the match to TRBD1 covers 7 bases. With 5 bases clipped from V and 6 bases from J, the junction kept 12 bases outside the gene matches. In germline, CDR1 is MNHNY, CDR2 SVGAGI (reference sequence). The length of the CDR3 is 15 residues.

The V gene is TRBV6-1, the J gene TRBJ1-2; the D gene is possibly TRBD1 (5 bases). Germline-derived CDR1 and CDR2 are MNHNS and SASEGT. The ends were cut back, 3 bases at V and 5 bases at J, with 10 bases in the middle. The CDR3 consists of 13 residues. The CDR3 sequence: CASSEGLRYGYTF. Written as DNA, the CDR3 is TGTGCCAGCAGTGAGGGGCTTCGGTATGGCTACACCTTC.

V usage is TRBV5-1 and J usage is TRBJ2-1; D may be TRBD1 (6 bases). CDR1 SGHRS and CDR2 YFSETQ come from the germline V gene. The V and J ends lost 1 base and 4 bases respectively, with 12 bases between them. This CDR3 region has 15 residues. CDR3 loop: CASSLQAGEYNEQFF. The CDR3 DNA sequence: TGCGCCAGCAGCTTGCAAGCAGGGGAGTACAATGAGCAGTTCTTC.

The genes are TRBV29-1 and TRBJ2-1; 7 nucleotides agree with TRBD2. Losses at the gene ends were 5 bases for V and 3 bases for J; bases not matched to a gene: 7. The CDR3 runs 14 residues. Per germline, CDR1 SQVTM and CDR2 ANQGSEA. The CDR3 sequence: CSVLGLAVYNEQFF. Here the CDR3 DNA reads TGCAGCGTTCTCGGGCTAGCGGTCTACAATGAGCAGTTCTTC.

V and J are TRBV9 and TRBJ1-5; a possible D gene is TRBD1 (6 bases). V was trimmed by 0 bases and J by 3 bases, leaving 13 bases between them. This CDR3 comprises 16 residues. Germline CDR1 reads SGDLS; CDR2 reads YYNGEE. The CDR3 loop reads CASSVEEGGINQPQHF. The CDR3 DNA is TGTGCCAGCAGCGTAGAGGAGGGGGGGATCAATCAGCCCCAGCATTTT.

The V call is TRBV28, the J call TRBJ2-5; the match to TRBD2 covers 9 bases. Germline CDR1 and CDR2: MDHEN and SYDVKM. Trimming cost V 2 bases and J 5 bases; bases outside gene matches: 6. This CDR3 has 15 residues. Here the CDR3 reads CASSLTSGRSETQYF. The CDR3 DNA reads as TGTGCCAGCAGTTTAACGAGCGGGAGGTCGGAGACCCAGTACTTC.

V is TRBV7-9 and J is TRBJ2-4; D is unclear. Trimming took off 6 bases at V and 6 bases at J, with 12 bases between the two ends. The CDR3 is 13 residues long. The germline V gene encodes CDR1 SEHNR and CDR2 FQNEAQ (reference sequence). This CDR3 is CASSWAASNIQYF. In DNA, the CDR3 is TGTGCCAGCAGTTGGGCAGCCTCAAACATTCAGTACTTC.

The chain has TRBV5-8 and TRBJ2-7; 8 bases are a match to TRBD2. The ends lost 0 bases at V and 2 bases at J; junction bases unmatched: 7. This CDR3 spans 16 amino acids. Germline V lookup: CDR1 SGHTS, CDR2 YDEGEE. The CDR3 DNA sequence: TGTGCCAGCAGCTTGGTAACCCTAGCGGGTACCTACGAGCAGTACTTC. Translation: CASSLVTLAGTYEQYF.

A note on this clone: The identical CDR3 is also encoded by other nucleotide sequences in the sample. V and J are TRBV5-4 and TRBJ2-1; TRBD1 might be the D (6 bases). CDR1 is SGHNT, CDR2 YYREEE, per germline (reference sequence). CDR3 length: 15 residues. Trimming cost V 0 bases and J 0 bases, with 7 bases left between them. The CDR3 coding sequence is TGTGCCAGCAGCTTGGGGGGGCCCTCCTACAATGAGCAGTTCTTC. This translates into CASSLGGPSYNEQFF.

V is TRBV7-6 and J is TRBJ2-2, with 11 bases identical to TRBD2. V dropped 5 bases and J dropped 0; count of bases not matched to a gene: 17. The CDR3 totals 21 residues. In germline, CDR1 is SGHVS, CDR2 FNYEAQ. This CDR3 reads CASSATREGTSGLTNTGELFF. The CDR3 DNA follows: TGTGCCAGCAGCGCCACCCGTGAGGGGACTAGCGGCCTAACGAACACCGGGGAGCTGTTTTTT.

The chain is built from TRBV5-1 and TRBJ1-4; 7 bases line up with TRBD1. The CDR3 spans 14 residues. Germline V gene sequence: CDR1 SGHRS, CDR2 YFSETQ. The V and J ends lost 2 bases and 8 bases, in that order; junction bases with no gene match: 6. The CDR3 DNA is TGCGCCAGCAGCTTACAGGGGTCCCTCGAAAAACTGTTTTTT. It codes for CASSLQGSLEKLFF. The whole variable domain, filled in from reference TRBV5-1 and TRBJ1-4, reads KAGVTQTPRYLIKTRGQQVTLSCSPISGHRSVSWYQQTPGQGLQFLFEYFSETQRNKGNFPGRFSGRQFSNSRSEMNVSTLELGDSALYLCASSLQGSLEKLFFGSGTQLSVL.

This CDR3 is CASTVAGDGTGELFF. The CDR3 coding sequence is TGCGCCAGTACCGTAGCGGGAGACGGGACCGGGGAGCTGTTTTTT. V is TRBV5-1 and J is TRBJ2-2, with 9 nucleotides matching TRBD2. This CDR3 is 15 amino acids long. V dropped 8 bases and J dropped 5; count of bases not matched to a gene: 10. Germline V gives CDR1 SGHRS, CDR2 YFSETQ.